Below, 11 T cell receptor beta chains from the same sample are listed, as sequenced in a study of blood T cell repertoires in COVID-19. Generated by immunoSEQ multiplex PCR, the TCRdb table keeps only in-frame clones and is missing some. The sample contains about 260,000 clones, about 85% of which appear only once. The sequenced sample consisted of peripheral blood. These receptors originate from a human donor in a cohort sampled during active COVID-19.

The chain couples TRBV19 to TRBJ2-3; TRBD2 matches 14 bases. V shed 5 bases and J 7 bases; nucleotides not matched to a gene: 5. This CDR3 is 15 amino acids long. Germline V gene sequence: CDR1 LNHDA, CDR2 SQIVND (reference sequence). CDR3: CASSSGLAGVHTQYF. CDR3 coding DNA: TGTGCCAGTAGTTCGGGACTAGCGGGAGTACATACGCAGTATTTT.

The J gene is TRBJ2-1, the V gene TRBV9; 12 positions match TRBD1. After removal of 2 bases from V and 8 bases from J, the junction contained 5 bases not matched to a gene. Germline CDR1 SGDLS, CDR2 YYNGEE. The CDR3 length is 15 residues. CDR3 nucleotide sequence: TGTGCCAGCAGCGTTGCCGGGACAGGGGGCGATGAGCAGTTCTTC. Translating gives CASSVAGTGGDEQFF.

The V gene is TRBV7-9, the J gene TRBJ2-3; the match to TRBD2 covers 9 bases. Trimming at V came to 5 bases and at J to 2 bases, leaving 8 bases not matched to a gene. This CDR3 has 16 residues. CDR1 SEHNR and CDR2 FQNEAQ come from the germline V gene (reference sequence). The CDR3: CASSPRAGGYTDTQYF. The DNA for the CDR3 is TGTGCCAGCAGCCCCCGAGCGGGAGGCTACACAGATACGCAGTATTTT.

This sequence joins TRBV28 and TRBJ2-7; 9 nucleotides align to TRBD1. The CDR3 contains 15 residues. CDR1 MDHEN and CDR2 SYDVKM come from the germline V gene. Germline trimming cut 5 bases from V and 4 bases from J; bases unmatched to any gene: 9. CDR3 in amino acids: CASSNTGGASYEQYF. CDR3 bases: TGTGCCAGCAGTAACACAGGGGGCGCTTCGTACGAGCAGTACTTC.

V is TRBV6-5 and J is TRBJ1-5; the D is unclear. This CDR3 has 13 residues. CDR1 is MNHEY, CDR2 SVGAGI, per germline. V was clipped by 8 bases and J by 2 bases, with 10 bases between them. The CDR3 loop reads CASGPRGNQPQHF. In nucleotides, the CDR3 is TGTGCCAGCGGTCCCCGCGGCAATCAGCCCCAGCATTTT.

The V gene is TRBV3-1 (or the pseudogene TRBV3-2), the J gene TRBJ2-1; 7 bases line up with TRBD2. After removal of 1 base from V and 7 bases from J, the junction contained 19 bases not matched to a gene. This CDR3 contains 19 residues. Germline V gene lookup returns CDR1 LGHDT and CDR2 YNNKEL (reference sequence). The DNA of the CDR3 is TGTGCCAGCAGCCAAGCGGGCCCTAGCGGTTCGGGGCTGAGAAATGAGCAGTTCTTC. This sequence encodes CASSQAGPSGSGLRNEQFF.

The chain links TRBV5-1 to TRBJ1-1; D is unresolved. Germline V gene data show CDR1 as SGHRS and CDR2 as YFSETQ. The CDR3 is 14 residues long. V lost 0 bases and J 2 bases, leaving 8 bases between the germline ends. CDR3 DNA sequence: TGCGCCAGCAGCTTGGAGCCGTCAAACACTGAAGCTTTCTTT. Its translation: CASSLEPSNTEAFF.

The chain carries TRBV6-6 and TRBJ2-2; 8 bases are a match to TRBD1. This CDR3 has 14 residues. Germline values: CDR1 MNHNY, CDR2 SVGAGI (reference sequence). After removal of 2 bases from V and 6 bases from J, the junction contained 2 bases not matched to a gene. The CDR3 DNA sequence: TGTGCCAGCAGTTACGTGACAGGGGCCGGGGAGCTGTTTTTT. Amino acid sequence: CASSYVTGAGELFF.

The rearrangement links TRBV11-2 to TRBJ2-7; the match to TRBD2 covers 9 bases. Trimming removed 5 bases from V and 1 base from J; junction bases left unmatched: 12. The germline V gene has CDR1 SGHAT and CDR2 FQNNGV. The CDR3 loop spans 17 amino acids. The chain's CDR3 is CASSRGPAGGGSYEQYF. The DNA for the CDR3 is TGTGCCAGCAGCCGAGGTCCTGCGGGAGGGGGTTCCTACGAGCAGTACTTC.

The chain couples TRBV24-1 to TRBJ2-1, with TRBD2 matching over 15 bases. CDR3 length: 15 amino acids. Germline V CDR1 and CDR2: KGHDR, SFDVKD. Trimming cost V 6 bases and J 12 bases; bases outside gene matches: 8. The CDR3 bases are TGTGCCACCAGTAACCCGGGACTAGCGGGAGGATGGCAGTTCTTC. Protein: CATSNPGLAGGWQFF.

This clone was observed a single time. V is TRBV6-5 and J is TRBJ2-5; no firm D call. V dropped 8 bases and J dropped 0 bases, with 10 bases sitting between them. Germline V gives CDR1 MNHEY, CDR2 SVGAGI. The CDR3 has 13 amino acids. The CDR3 loop is CASAPMYQETQYF. As DNA, the CDR3 is TGTGCCAGCGCCCCTATGTACCAAGAGACCCAGTACTTC.